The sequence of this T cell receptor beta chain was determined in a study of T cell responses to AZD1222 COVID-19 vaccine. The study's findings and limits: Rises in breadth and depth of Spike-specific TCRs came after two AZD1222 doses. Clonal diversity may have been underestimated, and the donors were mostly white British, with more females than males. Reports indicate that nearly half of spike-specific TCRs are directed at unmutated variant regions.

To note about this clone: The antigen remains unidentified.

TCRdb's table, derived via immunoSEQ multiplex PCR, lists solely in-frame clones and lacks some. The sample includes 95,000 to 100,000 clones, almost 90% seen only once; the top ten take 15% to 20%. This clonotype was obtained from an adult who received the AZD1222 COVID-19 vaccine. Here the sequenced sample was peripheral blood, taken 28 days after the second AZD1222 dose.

CDR3 DNA sequence: TGTGCCAGCAGCGTTTTCCCCGGGAGCTCCTACGAGCAGTACTTC. Its translation is CASSVFPGSSYEQYF. V is TRBV9 and J is TRBJ2-7; perhaps TRBD2 as D (6 bases). Trimming took 2 bases from V and 0 from J, leaving 12 bases between them. This CDR3 spans 15 amino acids. Per the germline V gene, CDR1 is SGDLS and CDR2 is YYNGEE. Filled out from reference TRBV9 and TRBJ2-7, the complete variable domain reads DSGVTQTPKHLITATGQRVTLRCSPRSGDLSVYWYQQSLDQGLQFLIQYYNGEERAKGNILERFSAQQFPDLHSELNLSSLELGDSALYFCASSVFPGSSYEQYFGPGTRLTVT.